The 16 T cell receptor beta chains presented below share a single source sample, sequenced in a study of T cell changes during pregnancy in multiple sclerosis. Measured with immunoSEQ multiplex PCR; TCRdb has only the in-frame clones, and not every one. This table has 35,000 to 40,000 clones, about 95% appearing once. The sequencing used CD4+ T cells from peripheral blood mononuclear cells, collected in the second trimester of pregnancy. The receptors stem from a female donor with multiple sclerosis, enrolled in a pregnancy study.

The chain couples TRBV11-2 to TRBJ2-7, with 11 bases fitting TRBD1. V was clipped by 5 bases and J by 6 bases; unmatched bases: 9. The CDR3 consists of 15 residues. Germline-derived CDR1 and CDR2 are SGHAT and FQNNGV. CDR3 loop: CASSRLGTGGREQYF. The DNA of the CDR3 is TGTGCCAGCAGCCGGCTGGGGACAGGGGGTCGCGAGCAGTACTTC.

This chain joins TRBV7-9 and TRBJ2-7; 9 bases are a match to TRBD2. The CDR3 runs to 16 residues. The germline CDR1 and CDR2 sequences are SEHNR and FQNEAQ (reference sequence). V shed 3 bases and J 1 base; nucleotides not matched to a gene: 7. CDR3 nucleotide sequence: TGTGCCAGCAGCTTTCGTGCGGGGGGGACATCCTACGAGCAGTACTTC. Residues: CASSFRAGGTSYEQYF.

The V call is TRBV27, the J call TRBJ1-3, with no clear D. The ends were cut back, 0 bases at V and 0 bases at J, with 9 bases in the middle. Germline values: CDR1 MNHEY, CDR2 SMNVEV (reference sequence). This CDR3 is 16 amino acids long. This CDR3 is CASSLSMRSSGNTIYF. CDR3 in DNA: TGTGCCAGCAGTTTATCGATGCGGAGCTCTGGAAACACCATATATTTT.

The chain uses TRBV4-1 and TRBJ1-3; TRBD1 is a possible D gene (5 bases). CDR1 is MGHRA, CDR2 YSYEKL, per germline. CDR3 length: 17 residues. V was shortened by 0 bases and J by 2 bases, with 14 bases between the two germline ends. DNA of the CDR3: TGCGCCAGCAGCCAAGAAGAAGGGGCGCGCCCTGGAAACACCATATATTTT. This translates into CASSQEEGARPGNTIYF.

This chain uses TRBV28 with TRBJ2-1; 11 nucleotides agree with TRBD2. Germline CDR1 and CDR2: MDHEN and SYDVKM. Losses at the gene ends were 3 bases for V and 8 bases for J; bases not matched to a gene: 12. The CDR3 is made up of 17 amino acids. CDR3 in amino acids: CASSFTRSGRARYEQFF. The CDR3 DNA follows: TGTGCCAGCAGTTTTACGCGTAGCGGGAGGGCCAGGTATGAGCAGTTCTTC.

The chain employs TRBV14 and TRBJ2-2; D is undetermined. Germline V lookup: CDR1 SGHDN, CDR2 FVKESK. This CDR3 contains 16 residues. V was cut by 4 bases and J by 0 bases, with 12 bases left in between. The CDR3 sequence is CASSPIASANTGELFF. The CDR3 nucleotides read TGTGCCAGCAGCCCGATAGCCTCTGCGAACACCGGGGAGCTGTTTTTT.

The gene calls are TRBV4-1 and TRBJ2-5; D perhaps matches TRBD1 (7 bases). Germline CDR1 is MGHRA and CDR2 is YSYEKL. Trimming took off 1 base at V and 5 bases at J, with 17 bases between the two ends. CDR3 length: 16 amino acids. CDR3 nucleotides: TGCGCCAGCAGCCAAGTCAGGGGGGCTAACGTGGAGACCCAGTACTTC. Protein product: CASSQVRGANVETQYF.

For the CDR3, the DNA is TGTGCCAGCAGCCCGACCGGGGGGCGTAATGAAAAACTGTTTTTT. Its translation: CASSPTGGRNEKLFF. J is TRBJ1-4 and V is TRBV16, with a tentative D call TRBD1 (6 bases). Trimming took off 4 bases at V and 4 bases at J, with 13 bases between the two ends. This CDR3 spans 15 amino acids. CDR1 is KGHSY and CDR2 is FQNENV in the germline V gene.

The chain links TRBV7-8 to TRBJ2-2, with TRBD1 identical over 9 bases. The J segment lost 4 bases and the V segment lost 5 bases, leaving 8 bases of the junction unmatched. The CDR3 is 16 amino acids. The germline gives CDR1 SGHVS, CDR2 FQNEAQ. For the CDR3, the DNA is TGTGCCAGCAGCGACGGGACAGGGCCCCGCACCGGGGAGCTGTTTTTT. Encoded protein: CASSDGTGPRTGELFF.

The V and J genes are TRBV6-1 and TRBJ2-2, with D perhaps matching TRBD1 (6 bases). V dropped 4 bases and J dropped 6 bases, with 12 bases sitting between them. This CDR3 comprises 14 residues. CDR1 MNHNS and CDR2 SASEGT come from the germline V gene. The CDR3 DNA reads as TGTGCCAGCAGTGTCCCAGGGGCGGCCGGGGAGCTGTTTTTT. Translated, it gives CASSVPGAAGELFF.

CDR3: CASSVQAGGARQFF. CDR3 sequence (DNA): TGTGCCAGCAGCGTACAAGCGGGGGGGGCGAGGCAGTTCTTC. V gene TRBV9 combines with J gene TRBJ2-1; TRBD2 matches at 10 bases. The germline gives CDR1 SGDLS, CDR2 YYNGEE. The CDR3 is 14 amino acids. V gave up 1 base and J gave up 12 bases; unmatched junction bases: 7. The entire variable domain, with the rest obtained from reference TRBV9 and TRBJ2-1, is as follows: DSGVTQTPKHLITATGQRVTLRCSPRSGDLSVYWYQQSLDQGLQFLIQYYNGEERAKGNILERFSAQQFPDLHSELNLSSLELGDSALYFCASSVQAGGARQFFGPGTRLTVL.

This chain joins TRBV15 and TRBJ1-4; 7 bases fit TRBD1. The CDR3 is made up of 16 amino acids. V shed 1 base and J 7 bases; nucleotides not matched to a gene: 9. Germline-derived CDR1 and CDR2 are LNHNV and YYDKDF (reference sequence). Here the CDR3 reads CATSRGTTGNVEKLFF. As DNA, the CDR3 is TGTGCCACCAGCAGAGGCACGACAGGGAACGTTGAAAAACTGTTTTTT. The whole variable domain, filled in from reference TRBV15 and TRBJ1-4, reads DAMVIQNPRYQVTQFGKPVTLSCSQTLNHNVMYWYQQKSSQAPKLLFHYYDKDFNNEADTPDNFQSRRPNTSFCFLDIRSPGLGDTAMYLCATSRGTTGNVEKLFFGSGTQLSVL.

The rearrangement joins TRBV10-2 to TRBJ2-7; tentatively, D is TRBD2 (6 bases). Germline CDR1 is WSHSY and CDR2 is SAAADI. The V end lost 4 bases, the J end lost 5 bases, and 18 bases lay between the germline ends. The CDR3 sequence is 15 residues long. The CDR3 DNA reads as TGCGCCAGCAGTGGGGGCTCACTGGGACTCGACGAGCAGTACTTC. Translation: CASSGGSLGLDEQYF.

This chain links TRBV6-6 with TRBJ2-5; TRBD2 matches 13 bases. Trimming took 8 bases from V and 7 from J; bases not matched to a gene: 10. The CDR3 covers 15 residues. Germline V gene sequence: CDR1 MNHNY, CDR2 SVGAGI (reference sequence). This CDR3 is CASQELAGGPGTQYF. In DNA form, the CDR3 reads TGTGCCAGCCAGGAACTAGCGGGGGGGCCCGGGACCCAGTACTTC.

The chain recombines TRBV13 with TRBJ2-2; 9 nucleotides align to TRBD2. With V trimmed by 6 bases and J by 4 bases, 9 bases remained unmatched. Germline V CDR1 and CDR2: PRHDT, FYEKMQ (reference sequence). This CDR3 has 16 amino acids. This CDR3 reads CASSLPGTSLTGELFF. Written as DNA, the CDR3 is TGTGCCAGCAGTCTACCCGGGACTAGCCTCACCGGGGAGCTGTTTTTT.

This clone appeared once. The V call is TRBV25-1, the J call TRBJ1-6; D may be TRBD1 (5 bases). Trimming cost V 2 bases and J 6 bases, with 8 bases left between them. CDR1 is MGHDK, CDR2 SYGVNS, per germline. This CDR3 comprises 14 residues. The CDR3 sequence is CASSEPGFNSPLHF. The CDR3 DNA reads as TGTGCCAGCAGTGAACCAGGGTTTAATTCACCCCTCCACTTT.